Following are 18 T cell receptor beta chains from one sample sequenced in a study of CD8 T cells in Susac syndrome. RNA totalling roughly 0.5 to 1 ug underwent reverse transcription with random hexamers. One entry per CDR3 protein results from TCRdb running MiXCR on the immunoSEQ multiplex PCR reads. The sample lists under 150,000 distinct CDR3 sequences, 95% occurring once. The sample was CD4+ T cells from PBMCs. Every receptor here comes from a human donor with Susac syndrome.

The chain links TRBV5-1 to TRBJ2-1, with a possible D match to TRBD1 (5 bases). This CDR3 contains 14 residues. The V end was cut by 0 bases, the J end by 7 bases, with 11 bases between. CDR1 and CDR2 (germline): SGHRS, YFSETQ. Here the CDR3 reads CASSLETGRNEQFF. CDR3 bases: TGCGCCAGCAGCTTGGAAACAGGACGGAATGAGCAGTTCTTC.

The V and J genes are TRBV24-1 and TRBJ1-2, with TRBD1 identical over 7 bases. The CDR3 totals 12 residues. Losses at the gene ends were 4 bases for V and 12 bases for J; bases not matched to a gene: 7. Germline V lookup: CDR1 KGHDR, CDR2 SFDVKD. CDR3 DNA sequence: TGTGCCACCAGTGACTGGACAGGCCATCACACCTTC. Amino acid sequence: CATSDWTGHHTF.

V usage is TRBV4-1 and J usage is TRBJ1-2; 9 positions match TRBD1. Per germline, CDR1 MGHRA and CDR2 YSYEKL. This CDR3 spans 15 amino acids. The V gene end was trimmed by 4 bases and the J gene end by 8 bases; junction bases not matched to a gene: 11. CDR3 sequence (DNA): TGCGCCAGCAGCCGCACCGGGACAGGGTTCATGGGCTACACCTTC. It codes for CASSRTGTGFMGYTF.

CDR3 in DNA: TGTGCTAGTGGAGGAATCTCAGGGGGCTTTGGCTACACCTTC. Its protein product is CASGGISGGFGYTF. The rearrangement joins TRBV12-5 to TRBJ1-2, with 8 bases fitting TRBD1. Germline V gives CDR1 LGHNT, CDR2 FRNRAP. This CDR3 region has 14 residues. V was pared by 6 bases and J by 7 bases, with 10 bases of the junction left unmatched.

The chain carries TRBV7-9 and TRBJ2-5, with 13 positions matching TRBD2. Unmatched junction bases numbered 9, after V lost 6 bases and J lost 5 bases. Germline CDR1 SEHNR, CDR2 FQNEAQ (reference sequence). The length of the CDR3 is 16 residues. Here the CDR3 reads CASSSGLAGTWETQYF. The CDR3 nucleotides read TGTGCCAGCAGTTCGGGACTAGCGGGAACCTGGGAGACCCAGTACTTC.

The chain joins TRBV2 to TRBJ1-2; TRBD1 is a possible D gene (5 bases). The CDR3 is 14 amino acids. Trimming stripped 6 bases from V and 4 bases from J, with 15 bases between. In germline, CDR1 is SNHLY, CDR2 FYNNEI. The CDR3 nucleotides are TGTGCCAGCAGCGGGACTGAACTAACCTATGGCTACACCTTC. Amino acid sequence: CASSGTELTYGYTF.

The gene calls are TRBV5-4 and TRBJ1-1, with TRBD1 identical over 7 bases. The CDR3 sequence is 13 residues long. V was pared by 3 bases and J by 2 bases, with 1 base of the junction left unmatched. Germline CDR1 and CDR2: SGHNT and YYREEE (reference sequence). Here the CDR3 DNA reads TGTGCCAGCAGCTGGGACAGCAACACTGAAGCTTTCTTT. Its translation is CASSWDSNTEAFF.

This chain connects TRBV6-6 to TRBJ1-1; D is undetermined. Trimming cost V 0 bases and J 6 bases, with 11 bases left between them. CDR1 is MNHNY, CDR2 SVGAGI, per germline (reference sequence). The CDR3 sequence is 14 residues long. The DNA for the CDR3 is TGTGCCAGCAGTTACTCAACGGCATCCCCTGAAGCTTTCTTT. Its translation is CASSYSTASPEAFF.

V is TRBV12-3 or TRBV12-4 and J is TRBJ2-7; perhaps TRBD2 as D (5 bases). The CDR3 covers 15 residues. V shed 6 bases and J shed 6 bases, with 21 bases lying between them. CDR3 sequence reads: CASRVRENLRTEQYF. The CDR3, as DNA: TGTGCCAGCAGGGTCCGGGAAAACCTTAGGACCGAGCAGTACTTC.

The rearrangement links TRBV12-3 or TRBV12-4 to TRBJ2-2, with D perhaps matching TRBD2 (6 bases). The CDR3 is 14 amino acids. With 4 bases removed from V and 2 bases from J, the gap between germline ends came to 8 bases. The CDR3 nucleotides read TGTGCCAGCAGTTCACTAGCTAACACCGGGGAGCTGTTTTTT. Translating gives CASSSLANTGELFF.

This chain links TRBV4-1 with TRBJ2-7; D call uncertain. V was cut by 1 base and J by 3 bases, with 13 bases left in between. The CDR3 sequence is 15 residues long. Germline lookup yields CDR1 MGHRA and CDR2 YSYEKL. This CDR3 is CASSQVATAYYEQYF. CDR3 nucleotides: TGCGCCAGCAGCCAAGTAGCAACGGCCTACTACGAGCAGTACTTC.

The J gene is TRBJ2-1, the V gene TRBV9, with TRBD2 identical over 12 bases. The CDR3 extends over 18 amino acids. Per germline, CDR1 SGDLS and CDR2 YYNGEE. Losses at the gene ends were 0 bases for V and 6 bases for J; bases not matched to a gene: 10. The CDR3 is CASSVAGPASGRGNEQFF. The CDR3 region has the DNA TGTGCCAGCAGCGTAGCCGGACCGGCTAGCGGGAGGGGCAATGAGCAGTTCTTC.

DNA of the CDR3: TGTGCCAGCAGAGCGGGGGGGAAAGAGACCCAGTACTTC. It translates to CASRAGGKETQYF. The chain couples TRBV21-1 to TRBJ2-5; the listed D gene, TRBD2, was not tested against the DNA. TRBV21-1 is a pseudogene locus. The CDR3 length is 13 residues.

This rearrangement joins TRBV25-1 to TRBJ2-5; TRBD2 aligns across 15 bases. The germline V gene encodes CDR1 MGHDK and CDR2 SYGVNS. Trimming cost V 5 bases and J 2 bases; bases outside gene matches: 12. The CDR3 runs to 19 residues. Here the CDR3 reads CASSPSPGLAGGHQETQYF. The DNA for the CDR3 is TGTGCCAGCAGTCCCTCCCCCGGACTAGCGGGGGGGCATCAAGAGACCCAGTACTTC.

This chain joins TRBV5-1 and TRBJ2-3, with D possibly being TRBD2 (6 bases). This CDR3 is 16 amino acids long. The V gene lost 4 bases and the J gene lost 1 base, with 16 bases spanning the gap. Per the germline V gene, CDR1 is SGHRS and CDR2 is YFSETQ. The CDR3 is CASSPPGSGRTDTQYF. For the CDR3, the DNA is TGCGCCAGCAGCCCTCCTGGTAGCGGCCGCACAGATACGCAGTATTTT.

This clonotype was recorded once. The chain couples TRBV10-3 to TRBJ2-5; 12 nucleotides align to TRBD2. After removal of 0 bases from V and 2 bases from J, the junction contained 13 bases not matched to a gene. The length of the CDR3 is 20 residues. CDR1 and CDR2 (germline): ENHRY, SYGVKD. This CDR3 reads CAISESALAGGKAWQETQYF. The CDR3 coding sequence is TGTGCCATCAGTGAGTCAGCACTAGCGGGAGGAAAGGCGTGGCAAGAGACCCAGTACTTC.

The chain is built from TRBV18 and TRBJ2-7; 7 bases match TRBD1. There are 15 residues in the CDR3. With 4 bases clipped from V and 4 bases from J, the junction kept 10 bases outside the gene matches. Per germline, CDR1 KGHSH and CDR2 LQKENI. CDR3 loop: CASSLNWDRIYEQYF. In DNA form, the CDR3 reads TGTGCCAGCTCACTAAACTGGGACAGAATTTACGAGCAGTACTTC. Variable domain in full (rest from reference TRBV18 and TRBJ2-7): NAGVMQNPRHLVRRRGQEARLRCSPMKGHSHVYWYRQLPEEGLKFMVYLQKENIIDESGMPKERFSAEFPKEGPSILRIQQVVRGDSAAYFCASSLNWDRIYEQYFGPGTRLTVT.

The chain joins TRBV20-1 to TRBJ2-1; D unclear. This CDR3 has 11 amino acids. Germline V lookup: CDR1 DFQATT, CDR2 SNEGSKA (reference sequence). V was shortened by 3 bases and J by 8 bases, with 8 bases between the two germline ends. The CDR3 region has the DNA TGCAGTGCTAGTATCGGCGATGAGCAGTTCTTC. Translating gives CSASIGDEQFF.